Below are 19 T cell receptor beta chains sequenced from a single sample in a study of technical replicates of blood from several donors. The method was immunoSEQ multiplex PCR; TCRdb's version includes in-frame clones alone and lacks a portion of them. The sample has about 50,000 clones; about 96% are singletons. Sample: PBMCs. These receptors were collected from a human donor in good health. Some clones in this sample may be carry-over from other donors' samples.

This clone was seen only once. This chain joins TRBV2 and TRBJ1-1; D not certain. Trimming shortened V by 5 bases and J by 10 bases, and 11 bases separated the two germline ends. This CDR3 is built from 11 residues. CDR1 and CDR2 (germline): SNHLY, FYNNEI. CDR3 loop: CASSISGGAFF. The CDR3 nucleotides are TGTGCCAGCAGTATAAGTGGCGGAGCTTTCTTT.

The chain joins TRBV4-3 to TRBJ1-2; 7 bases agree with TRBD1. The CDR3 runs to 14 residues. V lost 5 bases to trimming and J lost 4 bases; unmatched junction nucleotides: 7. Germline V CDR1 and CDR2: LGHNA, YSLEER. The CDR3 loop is CASSTDRALYGYTF. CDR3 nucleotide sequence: TGCGCCAGCAGCACCGACAGGGCACTCTATGGCTACACCTTC.

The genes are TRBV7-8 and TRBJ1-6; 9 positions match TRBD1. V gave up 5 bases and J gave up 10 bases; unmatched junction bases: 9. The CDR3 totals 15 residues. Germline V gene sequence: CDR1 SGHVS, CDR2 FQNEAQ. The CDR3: CASSNWDRAGSPLHF. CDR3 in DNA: TGTGCCAGCAGCAACTGGGACAGGGCTGGATCACCCCTCCACTTT.

This chain's CDR3 is CASSLASGTSTDTQYF. DNA for the CDR3: TGTGCCAGCAGCTTGGCTAGCGGGACTAGCACAGATACGCAGTATTTT. V and J are TRBV5-4 and TRBJ2-3; TRBD2 matches at 9 bases. The CDR3 is made up of 16 amino acids. The germline V gene encodes CDR1 SGHNT and CDR2 YYREEE (reference sequence). V shed 0 bases and J 0 bases; nucleotides not matched to a gene: 2.

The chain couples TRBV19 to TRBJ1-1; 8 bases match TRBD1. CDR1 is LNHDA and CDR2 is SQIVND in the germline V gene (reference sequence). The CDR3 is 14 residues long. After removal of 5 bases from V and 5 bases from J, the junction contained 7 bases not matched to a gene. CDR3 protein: CASSPRTGWTEAFF. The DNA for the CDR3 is TGTGCCAGTAGTCCCCGGACAGGGTGGACTGAAGCTTTCTTT.

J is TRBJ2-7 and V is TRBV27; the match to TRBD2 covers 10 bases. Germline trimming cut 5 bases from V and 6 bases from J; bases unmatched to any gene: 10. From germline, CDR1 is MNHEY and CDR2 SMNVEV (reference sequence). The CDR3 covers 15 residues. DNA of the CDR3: TGTGCCAGCAGTGTCTCTAGCGGGGGCCTGCCCGAGCAGTACTTC. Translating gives CASSVSSGGLPEQYF.

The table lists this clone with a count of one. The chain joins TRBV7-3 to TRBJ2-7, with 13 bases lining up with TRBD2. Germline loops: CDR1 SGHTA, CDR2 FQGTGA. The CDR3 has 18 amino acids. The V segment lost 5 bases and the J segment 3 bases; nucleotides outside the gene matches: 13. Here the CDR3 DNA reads TGTGCCAGCAGCCCCGGGACTAGCGGGGTCAAACCATTCTACGAGCAGTACTTC. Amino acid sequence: CASSPGTSGVKPFYEQYF.

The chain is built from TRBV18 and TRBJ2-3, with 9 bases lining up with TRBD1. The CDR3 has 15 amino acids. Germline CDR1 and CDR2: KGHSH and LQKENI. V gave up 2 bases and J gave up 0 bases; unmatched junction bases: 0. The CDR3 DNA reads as TGTGCCAGCTCACCAGGGACAGGGAGCACAGATACGCAGTATTTT. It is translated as CASSPGTGSTDTQYF.

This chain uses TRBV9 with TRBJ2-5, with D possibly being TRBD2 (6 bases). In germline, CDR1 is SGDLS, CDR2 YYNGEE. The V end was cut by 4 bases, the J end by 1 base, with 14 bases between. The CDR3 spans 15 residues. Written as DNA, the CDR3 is TGTGCCAGCAGCCCGCGTCCGGGGGTCCAAGAGACCCAGTACTTC. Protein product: CASSPRPGVQETQYF.

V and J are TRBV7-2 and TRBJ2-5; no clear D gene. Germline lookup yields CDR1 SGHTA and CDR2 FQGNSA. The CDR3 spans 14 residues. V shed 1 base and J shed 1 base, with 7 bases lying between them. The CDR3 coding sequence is TGTGCCAGCAGCTTAGGCGGAGCCCAAGAGACCCAGTACTTC. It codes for CASSLGGAQETQYF. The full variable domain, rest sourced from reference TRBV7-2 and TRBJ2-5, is GAGVSQSPSNKVTEKGKDVELRCDPISGHTALYWYRQSLGQGLEFLIYFQGNSAPDKSGLPSDRFSAERTGGSVSTLTIQRTQQEDSAVYLCASSLGGAQETQYFGPGTRLLVL.

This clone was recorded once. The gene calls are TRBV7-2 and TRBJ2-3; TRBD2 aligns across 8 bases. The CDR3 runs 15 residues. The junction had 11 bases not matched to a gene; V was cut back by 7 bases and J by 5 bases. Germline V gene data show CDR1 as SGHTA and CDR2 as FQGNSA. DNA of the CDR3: TGTGCCAGCAAATTGAATAGCGGGACGGGAGATACGCAGTATTTT. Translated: CASKLNSGTGDTQYF.

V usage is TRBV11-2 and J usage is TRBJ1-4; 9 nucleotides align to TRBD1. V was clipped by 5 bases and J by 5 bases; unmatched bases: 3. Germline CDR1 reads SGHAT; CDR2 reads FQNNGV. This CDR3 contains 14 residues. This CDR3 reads CASSTGQGNEKLFF. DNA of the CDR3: TGTGCCAGCAGCACGGGACAGGGAAATGAAAAACTGTTTTTT.

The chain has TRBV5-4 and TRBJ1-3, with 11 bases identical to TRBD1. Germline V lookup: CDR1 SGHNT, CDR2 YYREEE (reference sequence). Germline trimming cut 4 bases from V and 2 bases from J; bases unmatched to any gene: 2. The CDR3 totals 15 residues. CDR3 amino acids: CASSQDRGPGNTIYF. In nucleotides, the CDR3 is TGTGCCAGCAGCCAGGACAGGGGGCCTGGAAACACCATATATTTT.

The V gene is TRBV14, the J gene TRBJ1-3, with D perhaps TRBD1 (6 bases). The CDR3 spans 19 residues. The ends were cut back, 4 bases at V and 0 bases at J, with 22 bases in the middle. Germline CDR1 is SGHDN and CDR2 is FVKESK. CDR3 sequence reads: CASSLKPWGRGSSGNTIYF. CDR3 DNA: TGTGCCAGCAGCCTCAAACCGTGGGGCAGGGGAAGCTCTGGAAACACCATATATTTT.

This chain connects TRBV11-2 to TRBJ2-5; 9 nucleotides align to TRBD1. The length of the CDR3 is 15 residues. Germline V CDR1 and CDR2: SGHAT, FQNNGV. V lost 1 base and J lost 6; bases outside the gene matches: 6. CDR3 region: CASSLGAGQGKTQYF. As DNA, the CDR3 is TGTGCCAGCAGCTTAGGGGCGGGACAGGGAAAGACCCAGTACTTC. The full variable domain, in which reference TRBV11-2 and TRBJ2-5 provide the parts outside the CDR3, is EAGVAQSPRYKIIEKRQSVAFWCNPISGHATLYWYQQILGQGPKLLIQFQNNGVVDDSQLPKDRFSAERLKGVDSTLKIQPAKLEDSAVYLCASSLGAGQGKTQYFGPGTRLLVL.

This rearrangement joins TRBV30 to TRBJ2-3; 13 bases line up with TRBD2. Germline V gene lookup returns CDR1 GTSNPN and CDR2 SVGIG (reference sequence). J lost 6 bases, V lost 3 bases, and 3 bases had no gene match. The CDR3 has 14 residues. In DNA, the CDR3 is TGTGCCTGGAGGGAACTAGCGGGAGGGGATACGCAGTATTTT. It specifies CAWRELAGGDTQYF.

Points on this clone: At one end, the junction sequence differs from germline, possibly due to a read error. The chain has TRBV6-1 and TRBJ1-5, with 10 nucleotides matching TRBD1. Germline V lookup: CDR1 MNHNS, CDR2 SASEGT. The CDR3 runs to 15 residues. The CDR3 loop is CASREGQGGYQPQHF. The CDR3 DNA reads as TGTGCCAGCAGAGAAGGACAGGGGGGGTATCAGCCCCAGCATTTT.

The DNA of the CDR3 is TGTGCCACCAGCAGAGATCGGGGCGGGGGGTATGACGAGCAGTACTTC. This translates into CATSRDRGGGYDEQYF. The V and J genes are TRBV15 and TRBJ2-7, with 8 bases identical to TRBD2. The germline V gene encodes CDR1 LNHNV and CDR2 YYDKDF (reference sequence). Germline trimming cut 0 bases from V and 5 bases from J; bases unmatched to any gene: 9. The length of the CDR3 is 16 residues.

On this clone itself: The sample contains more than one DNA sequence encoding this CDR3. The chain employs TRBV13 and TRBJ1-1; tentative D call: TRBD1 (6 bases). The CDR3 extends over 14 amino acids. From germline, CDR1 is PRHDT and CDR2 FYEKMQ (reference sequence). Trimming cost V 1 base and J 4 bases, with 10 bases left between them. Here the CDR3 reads CASSLEGGGTEAFF. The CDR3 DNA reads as TGTGCCAGCAGCTTAGAGGGAGGGGGCACTGAAGCTTTCTTT. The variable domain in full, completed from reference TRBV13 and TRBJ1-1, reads AAGVIQSPRHLIKEKRETATLKCYPIPRHDTVYWYQQGPGQDPQFLISFYEKMQSDKGSIPDRFSAQQFSDYHSELNMSSLELGDSALYFCASSLEGGGTEAFFGQGTRLTVV.